These 31 T cell receptor beta chains were sequenced from one sample in a study of blood T cell repertoires in COVID-19 (dated by TCRdb to 2018 to 2020). The library was built by means of the immunoSEQ multiplex PCR assay. TCRdb took this table from immuneACCESS and kept in-frame rearrangements with V and J called. Such tables lack part of the clones; where checked against another copy, unresolved V genes explain under half of the gap, and the rest is unexplained. Present in this sample are 200,000 to 300,000 clones, more than 70% of which were seen just once. Of the sample, 2% to 3% falls within the top ten clones. The sample was peripheral blood. The receptors here all came from a woman aged 45-65 years with acute or convalescent COVID-19.

This clone is a singleton in its sample. The genes are TRBV12-3 or TRBV12-4 and TRBJ1-3; D not certain. Trimming cost V 9 bases and J 0 bases, with 6 bases left between them. The CDR3 is 12 amino acids. The CDR3 bases are TGTGCCAGTGAGAGCTCTGGAAACACCATATATTTT. Protein sequence: CASESSGNTIYF.

This clone was seen just once. V is TRBV5-1 and J is TRBJ1-1; perhaps TRBD1 as D (6 bases). The CDR3 totals 17 residues. Germline-derived CDR1 and CDR2 are SGHRS and YFSETQ. Trimming cost V 4 bases and J 1 base, with 20 bases left between them. CDR3 DNA sequence: TGCGCCAGCAGCCCCACAGGGATTGCCCCAAAGAACACTGAAGCTTTCTTT. Translated, it gives CASSPTGIAPKNTEAFF.

This clone was recorded once. As DNA, the CDR3 is TGTGCCAGCAGTACCACTAGCGGGATACAAGAGACCCAGTACTTC. It encodes CASSTTSGIQETQYF. V is TRBV9 and J is TRBJ2-5; 10 nucleotides line up with TRBD2. This CDR3 region has 15 residues. Germline-derived CDR1 and CDR2 are SGDLS and YYNGEE. V gave up 5 bases and J gave up 2 bases; unmatched junction bases: 6.

The chain employs TRBV11-1 and TRBJ2-1; a possible D gene is TRBD2 (7 bases). V was clipped by 5 bases and J by 4 bases, with 18 bases between them. This CDR3 region has 16 residues. The V gene's germline CDR1 is SGHAT and CDR2 FQDESV (reference sequence). In nucleotides, the CDR3 is TGTGCCAGCAGCCGGGGAGGGACAATGGTGTACAATGAGCAGTTCTTC. Amino acid sequence: CASSRGGTMVYNEQFF.

The rearrangement links TRBV6-4 to TRBJ1-1; no firm D call. V was shortened by 4 bases and J by 0 bases, with 6 bases between the two germline ends. The CDR3 covers 13 residues. Germline values: CDR1 MRHNA, CDR2 SNTAGT. CDR3 protein: CASSGGMNTEAFF. DNA for the CDR3: TGTGCCAGCAGTGGAGGGATGAACACTGAAGCTTTCTTT.

V is TRBV7-8 and J is TRBJ2-1, with 11 bases lining up with TRBD2. The CDR3 is 16 residues long. Per the germline V gene, CDR1 is SGHVS and CDR2 is FQNEAQ. Losses at the gene ends were 5 bases for V and 6 bases for J; bases not matched to a gene: 9. The CDR3 region has the DNA TGTGCCAGCAGCCCCGCTGCTAGCGGGAGGACCAATGAGCAGTTCTTC. Its translation: CASSPAASGRTNEQFF.

The chain combines TRBV29-1 with TRBJ1-5; tentatively, D is TRBD1 (5 bases). Germline CDR1 and CDR2: SQVTM and ANQGSEA. The CDR3 sequence is 15 residues long. V was trimmed by 4 bases and J by 0 bases, leaving 13 bases between them. The CDR3 is CSVVTASNSNQPQHF. The CDR3 DNA sequence: TGCAGCGTTGTGACAGCCAGTAATAGCAATCAGCCCCAGCATTTT.

The chain employs TRBV2 and TRBJ2-1, with D maybe TRBD2 (6 bases). The V gene lost 8 bases and the J gene lost 7 bases, with 15 bases spanning the gap. Per germline, CDR1 SNHLY and CDR2 FYNNEI. There are 13 residues in the CDR3. CDR3 nucleotides: TGTGCCAGCGATCCGGGACTCTCAAATGAGCAGTTCTTC. Translating it yields CASDPGLSNEQFF.

The chain combines TRBV18 with TRBJ2-1; D perhaps matches TRBD1 (5 bases). This CDR3 has 15 amino acids. Per germline, CDR1 KGHSH and CDR2 LQKENI. V was clipped by 5 bases and J by 5 bases, with 16 bases between them. This CDR3 is CASSRGASVNNEQFF. CDR3 nucleotides: TGTGCCAGCTCAAGGGGTGCCAGCGTCAACAATGAGCAGTTCTTC.

The rearrangement joins TRBV5-6 to TRBJ2-3, with TRBD2 identical over 7 bases. The CDR3 contains 15 residues. V gave up 0 bases and J gave up 2 bases; unmatched junction bases: 3. The germline V gene has CDR1 SGHDT and CDR2 YYEEEE. The DNA of the CDR3 is TGTGCCAGCAGCTTGGGGGGGGGACCCACAGATACGCAGTATTTT. This gives the protein CASSLGGGPTDTQYF.

The chain uses TRBV6-2 or TRBV6-3 and TRBJ2-1; D not certain. The CDR3 runs to 17 residues. Germline V CDR1 and CDR2: MNHEY, SVGEGT. Trimming shortened V by 4 bases and J by 3 bases, and 19 bases separated the two germline ends. The CDR3 region is CASSSPLTIRIYNEQFF. The DNA for the CDR3 is TGTGCCAGCAGTTCCCCTCTTACTATTAGGATCTACAATGAGCAGTTCTTC.

The chain combines TRBV9 with TRBJ1-4; D perhaps matches TRBD1 (6 bases). Per germline, CDR1 SGDLS and CDR2 YYNGEE. V was clipped by 4 bases and J by 0 bases, with 10 bases between them. This CDR3 has 15 amino acids. This CDR3 is CASSPRTATNEKLFF. The CDR3 DNA reads as TGTGCCAGCAGCCCAAGGACAGCAACTAATGAAAAACTGTTTTTT.

The chain couples TRBV2 to TRBJ1-2; no definite D call. V was pared by 7 bases and J by 4 bases, with 22 bases between. Germline CDR1 SNHLY, CDR2 FYNNEI. This CDR3 has 16 amino acids. CDR3 residues: CASTPPRGWQSYGYTF. The DNA for the CDR3 is TGTGCCAGCACCCCCCCCCGAGGGTGGCAGAGCTATGGCTACACCTTC.

DNA of the CDR3: TGTGCCGGTGCTCCCTCTAGATCAGGGGCCAACGTCCTGACTTTC. Its translation is CAGAPSRSGANVLTF. This chain connects TRBV27 to TRBJ2-6; no clear D. The length of the CDR3 is 15 residues. The ends were cut back, 11 bases at V and 4 bases at J, with 18 bases in the middle. In germline, CDR1 is MNHEY, CDR2 SMNVEV (reference sequence).

The rearrangement uses TRBV24-1 and TRBJ2-2; D gene unclear. The germline V gene encodes CDR1 KGHDR and CDR2 SFDVKD. The CDR3 totals 13 residues. V was shortened by 9 bases and J by 4 bases, with 11 bases between the two germline ends. CDR3 loop: CATRSPGTGELFF. The CDR3 coding sequence is TGTGCCACCCGCAGCCCGGGCACCGGGGAGCTGTTTTTT.

The V call is TRBV2, the J call TRBJ2-4; 9 nucleotides line up with TRBD1. Germline V gene data show CDR1 as SNHLY and CDR2 as FYNNEI. V shed 6 bases and J 8 bases; nucleotides not matched to a gene: 8. The CDR3 has 14 residues. Here the CDR3 DNA reads TGTGCCAGCAGCGAGGGGACAGGGACGGACATTCAGTACTTC. Its translation: CASSEGTGTDIQYF.

The chain employs TRBV5-6 and TRBJ2-2, with TRBD1 matching over 8 bases. V dropped 5 bases and J dropped 3; count of bases not matched to a gene: 12. CDR3 length equals 17 residues. Germline-derived CDR1 and CDR2 are SGHDT and YYEEEE. The CDR3, as DNA: TGTGCCAGCAGGCTCACAGGGGGAGTGGACCACACCGGGGAGCTGTTTTTT. Its protein product is CASRLTGGVDHTGELFF.

The chain recombines TRBV5-1 with TRBJ2-1; unclear D gene. V shed 0 bases and J shed 1 base, with 8 bases lying between them. Germline assignment: CDR1 SGHRS and CDR2 YFSETQ. The CDR3 sequence is 15 residues long. CDR3 sequence (DNA): TGCGCCAGCAGCTTGGCTTCGGTTTCCTACAATGAGCAGTTCTTC. This gives the protein CASSLASVSYNEQFF.

The V call is TRBV29-1, the J call TRBJ2-1, with D tentatively TRBD2 (5 bases). This CDR3 is built from 13 residues. Trimming removed 8 bases at V and 6 bases at J, with 17 bases between. Germline V gives CDR1 SQVTM, CDR2 ANQGSEA. The CDR3 region is CSSSQLGPNEQFF. DNA for the CDR3: TGCAGCTCATCGCAACTAGGCCCCAATGAGCAGTTCTTC.

This clone showed up just a few times. The genes are TRBV7-2 and TRBJ1-6; D not resolved. CDR1 is SGHTA, CDR2 FQGNSA, per germline. There are 16 residues in the CDR3. Trimming took off 6 bases at V and 5 bases at J, with 17 bases between the two ends. CDR3 DNA sequence: TGTGCCAGCAGGCGGGTCTTCTCCCACAATAATTCACCCCTCCACTTT. Translation gives CASRRVFSHNNSPLHF. The whole variable domain, remainder taken from reference TRBV7-2 and TRBJ1-6, is GAGVSQSPSNKVTEKGKDVELRCDPISGHTALYWYRQSLGQGLEFLIYFQGNSAPDKSGLPSDRFSAERTGGSVSTLTIQRTQQEDSAVYLCASRRVFSHNNSPLHFGNGTRLTVT.

The rearrangement uses TRBV9 and TRBJ2-3, with a possible D match to TRBD2 (5 bases). Germline CDR1 and CDR2: SGDLS and YYNGEE. The CDR3 is made up of 12 amino acids. Between the trimmed V and J ends, which lost 7 bases and 1 base, there was a span of 7 bases. The CDR3 spells CASGLGTDTQYF. The CDR3 DNA sequence: TGTGCCAGCGGACTTGGCACAGATACGCAGTATTTT.

This chain connects TRBV7-2 to TRBJ2-3, with a possible D match to TRBD2 (6 bases). V was shortened by 3 bases and J by 8 bases, with 15 bases between the two germline ends. Germline lookup yields CDR1 SGHTA and CDR2 FQGNSA. CDR3 length equals 14 residues. The CDR3: CASSFLREPATQYF. The CDR3 nucleotides are TGTGCCAGCAGCTTCCTCCGGGAGCCCGCTACGCAGTATTTT.

The chain employs TRBV24-1 and TRBJ2-5; TRBD2 agrees at 7 bases. Trimming cost V 2 bases and J 4 bases; bases outside gene matches: 9. This CDR3 is 16 amino acids long. The germline CDR1 and CDR2 sequences are KGHDR and SFDVKD. The CDR3 coding sequence is TGTGCCACCAGTGATTGGCTGGGGGGGTCACTAGAGACCCAGTACTTC. Its translation is CATSDWLGGSLETQYF.

The gene calls are TRBV28 and TRBJ1-5; 8 nucleotides line up with TRBD1. Germline trimming cut 3 bases from V and 5 bases from J; bases unmatched to any gene: 3. Germline CDR1 MDHEN, CDR2 SYDVKM. CDR3 length equals 14 residues. The chain's CDR3 is CASSLAGGDQPQHF. DNA for the CDR3: TGTGCCAGCAGTTTGGCAGGGGGCGATCAGCCCCAGCATTTT.

This clone was observed a single time. The chain carries TRBV28 and TRBJ1-6; D unclear. Deletions cut 4 bases from V and 2 bases from J, with 9 bases between. The CDR3 is made up of 15 amino acids. Germline loops: CDR1 MDHEN, CDR2 SYDVKM. The CDR3 DNA is TGTGCCAGCAGTTCCCCCTATACCTATAATTCACCCCTCCACTTT. It yields the protein CASSSPYTYNSPLHF.

This chain connects TRBV7-2 to TRBJ2-3; D unclear. The germline V gene has CDR1 SGHTA and CDR2 FQGNSA. The CDR3 totals 12 residues. V shed 5 bases and J shed 2 bases, with 5 bases lying between them. For the CDR3, the DNA is TGTGCCAGCAGCCCGTACACAGATACGCAGTATTTT. Translation: CASSPYTDTQYF.

The V gene is TRBV19, the J gene TRBJ2-7, with 7 bases lining up with TRBD1. The CDR3 totals 15 residues. The V segment lost 2 bases and the J segment 0 bases; nucleotides outside the gene matches: 4. The germline V gene encodes CDR1 LNHDA and CDR2 SQIVND (reference sequence). The CDR3 region has the DNA TGTGCCAGTAGTATACGGGCAGGGGGCTCCTACGAGCAGTACTTC. Its protein product is CASSIRAGGSYEQYF.

The V and J genes are TRBV5-1 and TRBJ2-7; tentatively, D is TRBD2 (5 bases). Germline assignment: CDR1 SGHRS and CDR2 YFSETQ. The CDR3 is 16 residues long. The V end lost 2 bases, the J end lost 1 base, and 16 bases lay between the germline ends. The CDR3 is CASSFPSTRGSYEQYF. CDR3 nucleotides: TGCGCCAGCAGCTTTCCTAGCACCCGAGGGTCCTACGAGCAGTACTTC.

This chain uses TRBV4-2 with TRBJ2-3; a weak D match, TRBD2 (6 bases). This CDR3 has 16 residues. Germline lookup yields CDR1 LGHNA and CDR2 YNFKEQ. Deletions cut 2 bases from V and 0 bases from J, with 12 bases between. CDR3 in DNA: TGTGCCAGCAGCCAACCCCCCGGGACTAGCACAGATACGCAGTATTTT. Protein: CASSQPPGTSTDTQYF.

This chain uses TRBV24-1 with TRBJ2-7, with D perhaps TRBD1 (6 bases). V was shortened by 3 bases and J by 5 bases, with 19 bases between the two germline ends. The CDR3 totals 16 residues. Germline V gives CDR1 KGHDR, CDR2 SFDVKD. The CDR3 reads CATSDKIVTGGDEQYF. CDR3 DNA sequence: TGTGCCACCAGTGATAAGATTGTGACAGGTGGGGACGAGCAGTACTTC.

The V gene is TRBV7-2, the J gene TRBJ1-6; 9 bases map to TRBD1. This CDR3 comprises 14 residues. Germline V gene lookup returns CDR1 SGHTA and CDR2 FQGNSA. V shed 5 bases and J 9 bases; nucleotides not matched to a gene: 5. The CDR3 loop is CASSRDRVTSPLHF. CDR3 sequence (DNA): TGTGCCAGCAGCCGGGACAGGGTAACTTCACCCCTCCACTTT.